The 10 T cell receptor beta chains below come from one sample, sequenced in a study of shared clonotypes between healthy human individuals. Clones were read by immunoSEQ multiplex PCR, and TCRdb kept only the in-frame ones, dropping some. The sample includes some 1,600,000 clones, 95% to 99% of them seen just once. Material: naive CD4+ T cells sorted from blood. The sample's subset: CD45RA+ positively selected. These TCRs come from a man younger than 45 in good health.

V usage is TRBV29-1 and J usage is TRBJ2-5; D remains unclear. This CDR3 has 12 residues. From germline, CDR1 is SQVTM and CDR2 ANQGSEA. The V and J ends lost 4 bases and 7 bases respectively, with 13 bases between them. This CDR3 reads CSVVVSLGTQYF. The CDR3 DNA reads TGCAGCGTTGTTGTGTCCCTGGGGACCCAGTACTTC.

The chain links TRBV7-3 to TRBJ2-3; TRBD2 aligns across 11 bases. This CDR3 has 19 amino acids. CDR1 and CDR2 (germline): SGHTA, FQGTGA. Germline trimming cut 0 bases from V and 2 bases from J; bases unmatched to any gene: 10. The CDR3 sequence is CASSLTLRGTSGPTDTQYF. The CDR3 bases are TGTGCCAGCAGCTTAACGTTAAGGGGGACTAGCGGCCCCACAGATACGCAGTATTTT.

This chain connects TRBV2 to TRBJ2-1; D not certain. The CDR3 has 13 residues. Germline V CDR1 and CDR2: SNHLY, FYNNEI. Trimming left V 8 bases short and J 2 bases short, with 10 bases between. The CDR3 sequence: CASLSLPYNEQFF. Written as DNA, the CDR3 is TGTGCCAGCCTCAGCCTCCCCTACAATGAGCAGTTCTTC.

V usage is TRBV5-1 and J usage is TRBJ2-3; D possibly corresponds to TRBD2 (5 bases). In germline, CDR1 is SGHRS, CDR2 YFSETQ. Trimming pared 0 bases from V and 4 bases from J, leaving 15 bases between. This CDR3 region has 16 residues. The CDR3 DNA is TGCGCCAGCAGCTTGGACGGTGGGAGTAACCCAGATACGCAGTATTTT. The encoded protein is CASSLDGGSNPDTQYF.

The chain recombines TRBV18 with TRBJ1-5, with 8 bases lining up with TRBD1. V lost 6 bases, J lost 11 bases, and 9 bases stayed unmatched. The CDR3 runs to 13 residues. Per germline, CDR1 KGHSH and CDR2 LQKENI. The CDR3 DNA sequence: TGTGCCAGCTCTGAGACAGGGGCTCCTTCCCAGCATTTT. Residues: CASSETGAPSQHF.

The chain links TRBV15 to TRBJ2-5, with 7 bases that match TRBD2. Germline V gives CDR1 LNHNV, CDR2 YYDKDF (reference sequence). The CDR3 spans 15 residues. V shed 6 bases, J shed 4 bases, and the junction held 11 bases outside the gene matches. CDR3 nucleotide sequence: TGTGCCACCAGTTCCGGGAGGACTCAGGCAGAGACCCAGTACTTC. The encoded protein is CATSSGRTQAETQYF.

The chain uses TRBV5-4 and TRBJ1-2; 7 bases line up with TRBD1. Trimming removed 0 bases from V and 2 bases from J; junction bases left unmatched: 1. Germline CDR1 is SGHNT and CDR2 is YYREEE (reference sequence). This CDR3 is built from 14 residues. DNA for the CDR3: TGTGCCAGCAGCTTGGAGACAGGGAACTATGGCTACACCTTC. This encodes CASSLETGNYGYTF. The entire variable domain, with the rest obtained from reference TRBV5-4 and TRBJ1-2, is as follows: ETGVTQSPTHLIKTRGQQVTLRCSSQSGHNTVSWYQQALGQGPQFIFQYYREEENGRGNFPPRFSGLQFPNYSSELNVNALELDDSALYLCASSLETGNYGYTFGSGTRLTVV.

The chain combines TRBV28 with TRBJ1-2; D remains ambiguous. Deletions cut 1 base from V and 4 bases from J, with 19 bases between. The CDR3 extends over 17 amino acids. Per germline, CDR1 MDHEN and CDR2 SYDVKM. The CDR3 region is CASSLSPPGSMGYGYTF. The CDR3 region has the DNA TGTGCCAGCAGTTTATCGCCCCCAGGATCAATGGGCTATGGCTACACCTTC.

The chain carries TRBV7-2 and TRBJ2-5, with 8 bases fitting TRBD1. The length of the CDR3 is 14 residues. In germline, CDR1 is SGHTA, CDR2 FQGNSA. J was trimmed by 3 bases and V by 5 bases; bases with no gene match: 5. The CDR3 sequence: CASSRDRREETQYF. The CDR3 nucleotides read TGTGCCAGCAGCCGGGACAGGCGAGAAGAGACCCAGTACTTC.

The chain links TRBV5-4 to TRBJ2-1; D not resolved. This CDR3 comprises 13 residues. V was trimmed by 2 bases and J by 7 bases, leaving 10 bases between them. CDR1 is SGHNT, CDR2 YYREEE, per germline (reference sequence). Written as DNA, the CDR3 is TGTGCCAGCAGCTTCGTGTCCATTAATGAGCAGTTCTTC. This encodes CASSFVSINEQFF.